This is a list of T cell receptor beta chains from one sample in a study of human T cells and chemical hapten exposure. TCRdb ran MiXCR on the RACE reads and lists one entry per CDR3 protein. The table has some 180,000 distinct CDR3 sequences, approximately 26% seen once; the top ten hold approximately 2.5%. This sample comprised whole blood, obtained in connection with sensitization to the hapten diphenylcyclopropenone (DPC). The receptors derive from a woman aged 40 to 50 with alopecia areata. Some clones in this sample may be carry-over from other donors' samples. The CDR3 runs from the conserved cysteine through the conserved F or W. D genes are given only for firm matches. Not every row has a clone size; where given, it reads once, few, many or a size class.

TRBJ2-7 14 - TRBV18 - CASSPHEQGPEQYF TGTGCCAGCTCACCACACGAACAGGGACCCGAGCAGTACTTC
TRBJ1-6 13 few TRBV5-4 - CASSWDSESPLHF TGTGCCAGCAGCTGGGACTCGGAGTCACCCCTCCACTTT
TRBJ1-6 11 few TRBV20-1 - CSAGANSPLHF TGCAGTGCTGGGGCCAATTCACCCCTCCACTTT
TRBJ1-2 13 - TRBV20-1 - CSVNRNDRYGYTF TGCAGTGTAAACAGGAACGATCGCTATGGCTACACCTTC
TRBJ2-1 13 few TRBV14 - CASSQIVGPRPVF TGTGCCAGCAGCCAAATTGTCGGCCCAAGACCGGTCTTC
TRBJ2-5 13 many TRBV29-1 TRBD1 CSVGGTGAETQYF TGCAGCGTTGGAGGGACAGGGGCCGAGACCCAGTACTTC
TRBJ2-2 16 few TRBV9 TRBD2 CASSMGGLAGLGELFF TGTGCCAGCAGCATGGGGGGACTAGCGGGATTGGGGGAGCTGTTTTTT
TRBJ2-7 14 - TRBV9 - CASSVGQASYEQYF TGTGCCAGCAGCGTAGGGCAGGCGTCCTACGAGCAGTACTTC
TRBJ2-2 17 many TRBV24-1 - CATSEFRPGVFTGELFF TGTGCCACCAGTGAGTTCCGCCCAGGGGTCTTCACCGGGGAGCTGTTTTTT
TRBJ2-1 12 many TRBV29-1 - CSAGRSGLEQFF TGCAGCGCTGGACGGTCGGGGTTGGAGCAGTTCTTC
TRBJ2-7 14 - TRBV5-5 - CASSPGTAQAEQYF TGTGCCAGCAGCCCCGGGACCGCCCAGGCCGAGCAGTACTTC
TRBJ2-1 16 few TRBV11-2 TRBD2 CASSLAASGTGNEQFF TGTGCCAGCAGCTTAGCTGCTAGCGGGACCGGAAATGAGCAGTTCTTC
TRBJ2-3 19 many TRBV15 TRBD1 CATSRTGVVARNSTDTQYF TGTGCCACCAGCAGAACAGGGGTTGTGGCGCGCAACAGCACAGATACGCAGTATTTT
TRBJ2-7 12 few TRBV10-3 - CAISPVGDEQYF TGTGCCATCAGCCCTGTGGGGGACGAGCAGTACTTC
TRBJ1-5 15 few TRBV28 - CASSFHPAGNQPQHF TGTGCCAGCAGTTTTCATCCGGCAGGAAATCAGCCCCAGCATTTT
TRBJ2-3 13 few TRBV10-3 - CAISETGSDTQYF TGTGCCATCAGTGAGACGGGGTCAGATACGCAGTATTTT
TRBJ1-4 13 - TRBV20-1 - CSATDRSKGKLFF TGCAGTGCAACTGACAGGTCTAAGGGTAAACTGTTTTTT
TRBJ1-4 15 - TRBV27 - CASSPIRVANEKLFF TGTGCCAGCAGTCCAATCAGGGTTGCTAATGAAAAACTGTTTTTT
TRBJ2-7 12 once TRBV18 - CASSSGVGEQYF TGTGCCAGCTCATCTGGAGTTGGGGAGCAGTACTTC
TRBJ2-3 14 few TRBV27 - CASSLWGSTDTQYF TGTGCCAGCAGTTTATGGGGCTCCACAGATACGCAGTATTTT
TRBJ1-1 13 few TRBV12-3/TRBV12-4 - CASSHSGGTEAFF TGTGCCAGCAGTCACTCCGGGGGCACTGAAGCTTTCTTT
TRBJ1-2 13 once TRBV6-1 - CASSEITAYGYTF TGTGCCAGCAGTGAAATAACAGCTTATGGCTACACCTTC
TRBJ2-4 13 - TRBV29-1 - CSVGGGAGDIQYF TGCAGCGTTGGTGGGGGCGCGGGGGACATTCAGTACTTC
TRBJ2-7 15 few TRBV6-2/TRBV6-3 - CASRSYRDGNYEQYF TGTGCCAGCAGATCCTACCGGGACGGCAACTACGAGCAGTACTTC